The 24 T cell receptor beta chains reported below all come from one sample, sequenced in a study of control samples from healthy donors and cancer patients. The assay was immunoSEQ multiplex PCR, and TCRdb's table has in-frame clones only and misses some. The sample holds about 130,000 clones, roughly 88% seen once. Sequences were obtained from blood. All receptors come from a man aged 45-60 years in good health.

This chain joins TRBV19 and TRBJ2-7; 9 positions match TRBD1. The V gene end was trimmed by 4 bases and the J gene end by 6 bases; junction bases not matched to a gene: 16. The germline gives CDR1 LNHDA, CDR2 SQIVND (reference sequence). The CDR3 extends over 17 amino acids. The CDR3, as DNA: TGTGCCAGTAGTACAATAGCCGGGACAGGGAGTCTCAGCGAGCAGTACTTC. This encodes CASSTIAGTGSLSEQYF.

This chain connects TRBV11-2 to TRBJ2-7; the D gene is possibly TRBD2 (5 bases). This CDR3 has 11 amino acids. V dropped 4 bases and J dropped 6 bases, with 7 bases sitting between them. Germline CDR1 is SGHAT and CDR2 is FQNNGV. CDR3 DNA sequence: TGTGCCAGCAGCTATCTAGCCGAGCAGTACTTC. It translates to CASSYLAEQYF. The variable domain in full, completed from reference TRBV11-2 and TRBJ2-7, reads EAGVAQSPRYKIIEKRQSVAFWCNPISGHATLYWYQQILGQGPKLLIQFQNNGVVDDSQLPKDRFSAERLKGVDSTLKIQPAKLEDSAVYLCASSYLAEQYFGPGTRLTVT.

The rearrangement joins TRBV4-2 to TRBJ1-6; no firm D call. The V gene's germline CDR1 is LGHNA and CDR2 YNFKEQ. The CDR3 sequence is 12 residues long. Trimming shortened V by 0 bases and J by 10 bases, and 4 bases separated the two germline ends. CDR3 amino acids: CASSQDRSPLHF. The CDR3 DNA follows: TGTGCCAGCAGCCAAGATAGGTCACCCCTCCACTTT.

This chain connects TRBV15 to TRBJ1-2, with no clear D. The CDR3 covers 15 residues. Trimming stripped 0 bases from V and 4 bases from J, with 12 bases between. Germline CDR1 LNHNV, CDR2 YYDKDF (reference sequence). DNA for the CDR3: TGTGCCACCAGCAGAGATTCTTCGGGGATCTATGGCTACACCTTC. This codes for CATSRDSSGIYGYTF.

The chain combines TRBV18 with TRBJ2-7, with 9 bases fitting TRBD2. The CDR3 loop spans 15 amino acids. The trim removed 6 bases at V and 5 bases at J, leaving 11 bases unmatched. Per the germline V gene, CDR1 is KGHSH and CDR2 is LQKENI. CDR3 sequence: CASSPRASGENEQYF. The DNA of the CDR3 is TGTGCCAGCTCCCCGAGAGCTAGCGGGGAGAACGAGCAGTACTTC.

V and J are TRBV4-1 and TRBJ1-2, with TRBD1 as a possible D gene (6 bases). V was cut by 0 bases and J by 9 bases, with 11 bases left in between. Germline lookup yields CDR1 MGHRA and CDR2 YSYEKL. The CDR3 is made up of 13 amino acids. The CDR3 DNA reads TGCGCCAGCAGCCAAGATTTCGGACAGAGCTACACCTTC. Protein: CASSQDFGQSYTF.

The rearrangement uses TRBV5-1 and TRBJ1-2; D not certain. V was clipped by 0 bases and J by 4 bases, with 10 bases between them. This CDR3 has 14 amino acids. Germline loops: CDR1 SGHRS, CDR2 YFSETQ. CDR3 residues: CASSLGSQIYGYTF. The CDR3 bases are TGCGCCAGCAGCTTGGGTAGCCAGATCTATGGCTACACCTTC.

V usage is TRBV19 and J usage is TRBJ2-2; maybe TRBD1 (5 bases). CDR3 length: 14 amino acids. CDR1 and CDR2 from the germline V gene are LNHDA and SQIVND (reference sequence). V was trimmed by 0 bases and J by 7 bases, leaving 9 bases between them. The CDR3 DNA reads as TGTGCCAGTAGTATAGATAAAGGGGTCGGGGAGCTGTTTTTT. Residues: CASSIDKGVGELFF.

This clone appeared a few times. The chain links TRBV20-1 to TRBJ1-2; maybe TRBD1 (5 bases). Trimming shortened V by 3 bases and J by 4 bases, and 15 bases separated the two germline ends. Germline V gene sequence: CDR1 DFQATT, CDR2 SNEGSKA (reference sequence). CDR3 length: 14 residues. The CDR3 region has the DNA TGCAGTGCTAGTCGAGGGGCGCTAAGCTATGGCTACACCTTC. Its translation: CSASRGALSYGYTF.

The V gene is TRBV19, the J gene TRBJ2-3; the D gene is possibly TRBD2 (6 bases). V lost 3 bases, J lost 5 bases, and 21 bases lay in between. The CDR3 is 17 residues long. From germline, CDR1 is LNHDA and CDR2 SQIVND (reference sequence). CDR3 DNA: TGTGCCAGTAGTATGGACGGGACTTACAGACCAGGAGATACGCAGTATTTT. Amino acids: CASSMDGTYRPGDTQYF.

V usage is TRBV28 and J usage is TRBJ2-1; TRBD2 matches 10 bases. CDR3 length equals 16 residues. V dropped 3 bases and J dropped 11; count of bases not matched to a gene: 13. CDR1 is MDHEN and CDR2 is SYDVKM in the germline V gene. The CDR3 DNA reads TGTGCCAGCAGTTTCCCCGCGCAACTAGCGGGAACAAAGCAGTTCTTC. Amino acids: CASSFPAQLAGTKQFF.

The gene calls are TRBV6-6 and TRBJ2-2, with D tentatively TRBD2 (6 bases). Trimming took off 7 bases at V and 0 bases at J, with 12 bases between the two ends. The CDR3 has 15 amino acids. The V gene's germline CDR1 is MNHNY and CDR2 SVGAGI (reference sequence). The CDR3 DNA follows: TGTGCCAGCACGGTGACGGGGGCGAACACCGGGGAGCTGTTTTTT. Its translation: CASTVTGANTGELFF.

The gene calls are TRBV2 and TRBJ2-7; TRBD1 is a possible D gene (6 bases). Germline V CDR1 and CDR2: SNHLY, FYNNEI. Trimming cost V 5 bases and J 5 bases, with 19 bases left between them. The length of the CDR3 is 15 residues. The CDR3 reads CASSSNGVRGDEQYF. Here the CDR3 DNA reads TGTGCCAGCAGTTCAAACGGGGTCAGGGGAGACGAGCAGTACTTC.

The gene calls are TRBV25-1 and TRBJ1-6; D is possibly TRBD1 (5 bases). Per the germline V gene, CDR1 is MGHDK and CDR2 is SYGVNS. The length of the CDR3 is 17 residues. Trimming removed 0 bases at V and 10 bases at J, with 19 bases between. The CDR3 sequence: CASSEYIGVGATSPLHF. For the CDR3, the DNA is TGTGCCAGCAGTGAATATATCGGGGTCGGGGCTACGTCACCCCTCCACTTT.

The chain has TRBV29-1 and TRBJ2-3, with unresolved D. CDR1 is SQVTM and CDR2 is ANQGSEA in the germline V gene. The CDR3 has 12 amino acids. Trimming removed 1 base at V and 2 bases at J, with 4 bases between. As DNA, the CDR3 is TGCAGCGTTGAAGCGGACACAGATACGCAGTATTTT. Amino acid sequence: CSVEADTDTQYF.

The chain joins TRBV5-1 to TRBJ1-4; D unclear. Per the germline V gene, CDR1 is SGHRS and CDR2 is YFSETQ. V was pared by 2 bases and J by 3 bases, with 8 bases between. This CDR3 is 14 amino acids long. The CDR3 DNA is TGCGCCAGCAGCTTTGGTGGGTCTAATGAAAAACTGTTTTTT. Translated, it gives CASSFGGSNEKLFF. Variable domain in full (rest from reference TRBV5-1 and TRBJ1-4): KAGVTQTPRYLIKTRGQQVTLSCSPISGHRSVSWYQQTPGQGLQFLFEYFSETQRNKGNFPGRFSGRQFSNSRSEMNVSTLELGDSALYLCASSFGGSNEKLFFGSGTQLSVL.

The chain has TRBV27 and TRBJ1-2, with D maybe TRBD1 (5 bases). The CDR3 is 18 amino acids. CDR1 MNHEY and CDR2 SMNVEV come from the germline V gene (reference sequence). V gave up 5 bases and J gave up 7 bases, with 29 bases separating them. The CDR3: CASSRHALTGWVLSGYTF. The CDR3 region has the DNA TGTGCCAGCAGTCGGCATGCCCTCACAGGATGGGTTTTGTCTGGCTACACCTTC.

For the CDR3, the DNA is TGTGCCACCAGTGAGCGGACTGCCTACAATGAGCAGTTCTTC. Translating gives CATSERTAYNEQFF. This chain uses TRBV24-1 with TRBJ2-1; perhaps TRBD2 as D (5 bases). CDR3 length: 14 amino acids. CDR1 is KGHDR and CDR2 is SFDVKD in the germline V gene. V was clipped by 4 bases and J by 2 bases, with 8 bases between them.

The chain carries TRBV4-1 and TRBJ2-3; D call uncertain. With 5 bases removed from V and 2 bases from J, the gap between germline ends came to 8 bases. The CDR3 length is 13 residues. Germline V gene lookup returns CDR1 MGHRA and CDR2 YSYEKL. DNA for the CDR3: TGCGCCAGCAGCGACCCATTCACAGATACGCAGTATTTT. Residues: CASSDPFTDTQYF.

This clone was observed once. This chain connects TRBV7-7 to TRBJ2-7; D uncertain. The CDR3 is made up of 15 amino acids. Trimming removed 2 bases from V and 3 bases from J, with 14 bases in between. The germline CDR1 and CDR2 sequences are SSHAT and FNYEAQ (reference sequence). The chain's CDR3 is CASSLRRPPRYEQYF. The CDR3 DNA is TGTGCCAGCAGCTTAAGACGGCCCCCCCGCTACGAGCAGTACTTC. Together with reference TRBV7-7 and TRBJ2-7, the CDR3 gives the full variable domain: GAGVSQSPRYKVTKRGQDVTLRCDPISSHATLYWYQQALGQGPEFLTYFNYEAQPDKSGLPSDRFSAERPEGSISTLTIQRTEQRDSAMYRCASSLRRPPRYEQYFGPGTRLTVT.

The V and J genes are TRBV24-1 and TRBJ2-5; 11 positions match TRBD1. Trimming took 4 bases from V and 5 from J; bases not matched to a gene: 8. The germline V gene has CDR1 KGHDR and CDR2 SFDVKD. CDR3 size: 16 residues. The CDR3 spells CATSDPGTGGFETQYF. CDR3 nucleotide sequence: TGTGCCACCAGTGACCCCGGGACAGGGGGATTCGAGACCCAGTACTTC.

J is TRBJ1-2 and V is TRBV2; a possible D gene is TRBD1 (5 bases). Germline CDR1 reads SNHLY; CDR2 reads FYNNEI. The CDR3 is 13 amino acids. The V gene lost 8 bases and the J gene lost 7 bases, with 17 bases spanning the gap. The chain's CDR3 is CASAGRREGGYTF. CDR3 sequence (DNA): TGTGCCAGCGCAGGGCGAAGGGAGGGTGGCTACACCTTC.

V usage is TRBV24-1 and J usage is TRBJ2-2; D perhaps matches TRBD2 (6 bases). V was trimmed by 4 bases and J by 1 base, leaving 9 bases between them. Germline V gene lookup returns CDR1 KGHDR and CDR2 SFDVKD. This CDR3 region has 15 residues. Here the CDR3 reads CATSDPGENTGELFF. The DNA of the CDR3 is TGTGCCACCAGTGACCCGGGGGAGAACACCGGGGAGCTGTTTTTT.

The V and J genes are TRBV9 and TRBJ2-1; D might be TRBD2 (7 bases). This CDR3 comprises 11 residues. Germline V gene data show CDR1 as SGDLS and CDR2 as YYNGEE. The V end was cut by 7 bases, the J end by 9 bases, with 11 bases between. The CDR3 coding sequence is TGTGCCAGCGGGGGGGCCCGTGAGCAGTTCTTC. This sequence encodes CASGGAREQFF.